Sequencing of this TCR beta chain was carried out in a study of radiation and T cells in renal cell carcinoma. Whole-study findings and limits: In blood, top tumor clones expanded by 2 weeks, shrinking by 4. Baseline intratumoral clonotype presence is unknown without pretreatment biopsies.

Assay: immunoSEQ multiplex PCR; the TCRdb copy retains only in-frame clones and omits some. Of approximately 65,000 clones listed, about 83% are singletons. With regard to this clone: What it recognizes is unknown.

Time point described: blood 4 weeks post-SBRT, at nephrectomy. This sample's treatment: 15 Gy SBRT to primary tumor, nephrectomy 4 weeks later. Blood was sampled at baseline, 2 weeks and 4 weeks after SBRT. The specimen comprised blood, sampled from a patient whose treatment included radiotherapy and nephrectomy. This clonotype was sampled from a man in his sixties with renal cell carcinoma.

CDR3 nucleotide sequence: TGTGCCATCAGTTCTAACCCCCGGGGACAGCGTAATGAAAAACTGTTTTTT. It codes for CAISSNPRGQRNEKLFF. J is TRBJ1-4 and V is TRBV10-3, with 7 bases fitting TRBD1. The CDR3 sequence is 17 residues long. V lost 5 bases to trimming and J lost 4 bases; unmatched junction nucleotides: 13. Germline values: CDR1 ENHRY, CDR2 SYGVKD.